These 16 T cell receptor beta chains originate from one sample sequenced in a study of beta chain features in type 1 diabetes (dated by TCRdb to 2016 to 2018). Library preparation employed the immunoSEQ multiplex PCR assay. The High Capacity cDNA Reverse Transcription Kit was used to reverse transcribe all of the isolated RNA, meaning that expressed TCRB transcripts were what got sequenced. TCRdb took over this immuneACCESS table, retaining in-frame rearrangements with V and J assigned. Such tables are incomplete; in checked studies, under half of the missing clones stem from an unresolved V gene, and the remainder is unexplained. Counted in this sample were about 650,000 clones; 12% of them appeared once. Jointly, the top ten make up 0.095% to 0.15% of the sample. These receptors lack a known antigen. What the authors observed across the whole study: Type 1 diabetes patients showed a moderate but significant shortening of TCRB CDR3 length in all four CD4+ subsets.

Sequenced input: naive CD4+ T cells from blood. The cell subset or site label here, explained by the study, means: true naive CD4+ T cells. Receptors were obtained from a man between 25 and 39 years old with type 1 diabetes.

This chain joins TRBV4-2 and TRBJ2-3; D possibly corresponds to TRBD2 (6 bases). Germline V gives CDR1 LGHNA, CDR2 YNFKEQ. Trimming removed 0 bases from V and 4 bases from J, with 14 bases in between. The CDR3 has 16 amino acids. CDR3 protein: CASSQDRLAKADTQYF. The CDR3 DNA follows: TGTGCCAGCAGCCAAGACCGCCTAGCGAAAGCAGATACGCAGTATTTT.

This clone occurred a few times. The rearrangement uses TRBV4-1 and TRBJ1-3; D is undetermined. The germline V gene has CDR1 MGHRA and CDR2 YSYEKL. This CDR3 region has 16 residues. V lost 2 bases and J 0 bases, leaving 11 bases between the germline ends. The CDR3 nucleotides read TGCGCCAGCAGCCAACCCCCCGCCAGCTCTGGAAACACCATATATTTT. This translates into CASSQPPASSGNTIYF.

J is TRBJ1-1 and V is TRBV5-1; D is possibly TRBD1 (6 bases). The CDR3 is 19 residues long. Germline-derived CDR1 and CDR2 are SGHRS and YFSETQ. V was clipped by 0 bases and J by 0 bases, with 21 bases between them. This chain's CDR3 is CASSLAGPGQRIMNTEAFF. The CDR3, as DNA: TGCGCCAGCAGCTTGGCCGGTCCGGGACAAAGGATTATGAACACTGAAGCTTTCTTT.

This clone was observed at least ten times. The CDR3 protein is CATLSRAYEQYF. In DNA, the CDR3 is TGTGCCACCCTTAGTCGGGCCTACGAGCAGTACTTC. The chain has TRBV28 and TRBJ2-7; no reliable D call. V was clipped by 10 bases and J by 2 bases, with 12 bases between them. The CDR3 is 12 amino acids. Germline-derived CDR1 and CDR2 are MDHEN and SYDVKM.

This chain connects TRBV5-4 to TRBJ1-2; a possible D gene is TRBD1 (6 bases). The CDR3 covers 14 residues. Trimming left V 2 bases short and J 5 bases short, with 13 bases between. The germline V gene has CDR1 SGHNT and CDR2 YYREEE (reference sequence). CDR3 amino acids: CASSFSDRQYGYTF. The CDR3, as DNA: TGTGCCAGCAGCTTTTCGGACAGACAATATGGCTACACCTTC.

This clone has only a few counts. The V call is TRBV29-1, the J call TRBJ2-3, with D possibly being TRBD1 or TRBD2 (6 bases each). Germline values: CDR1 SQVTM, CDR2 ANQGSEA. The CDR3 runs to 14 residues. The ends were cut back, 6 bases at V and 0 bases at J, with 13 bases in the middle. The CDR3 loop is CSVGGTQSTDTQYF. In nucleotides, the CDR3 is TGCAGCGTAGGGGGGACACAGAGCACAGATACGCAGTATTTT.

This rearrangement joins TRBV19 to TRBJ2-2; either TRBD1 or TRBD2 may supply D (5 bases each). This CDR3 region has 13 residues. CDR1 and CDR2 from the germline V gene are LNHDA and SQIVND (reference sequence). V was cut by 6 bases and J by 5 bases, with 10 bases left in between. The CDR3 spells CASSRGPTGELFF. In DNA form, the CDR3 reads TGTGCCAGTAGCCGGGGACCTACCGGGGAGCTGTTTTTT. The variable domain in full, with the rest retrieved from reference TRBV19 and TRBJ2-2, is DGGITQSPKYLFRKEGQNVTLSCEQNLNHDAMYWYRQDPGQGLRLIYYSQIVNDFQKGDIAEGYSVSREKKESFPLTVTSAQKNPTAFYLCASSRGPTGELFFGEGSRLTVL.

V is TRBV5-1 and J is TRBJ1-6, with 10 bases that match TRBD1. Per germline, CDR1 SGHRS and CDR2 YFSETQ. The CDR3 has 15 amino acids. The V segment lost 1 base and the J segment 7 bases; nucleotides outside the gene matches: 2. The CDR3 region is CASSLSGQGNSPLHF. The CDR3 DNA reads TGCGCCAGCAGCTTGTCGGGACAGGGGAATTCACCCCTCCACTTT.

This clone was seen a few times. The chain links TRBV7-9 to TRBJ2-1; D remains unclear. Trimming pared 3 bases from V and 2 bases from J, leaving 2 bases between. The CDR3 is made up of 12 amino acids. Germline assignment: CDR1 SEHNR and CDR2 FQNEAQ (reference sequence). The chain's CDR3 is CASSFPYNEQFF. The CDR3 DNA is TGTGCCAGCAGCTTCCCCTACAATGAGCAGTTCTTC.

V and J are TRBV9 and TRBJ2-1, with D tentatively TRBD2 (6 bases). CDR1 is SGDLS, CDR2 YYNGEE, per germline. The CDR3 is 15 residues long. The V end was cut by 0 bases, the J end by 10 bases, with 17 bases between. The CDR3 coding sequence is TGTGCCAGCAGCGTAGGGGGACTTTTCCTAACCGAGCAGTTCTTC. Encoded protein: CASSVGGLFLTEQFF.

This sequence joins TRBV5-4 and TRBJ2-2; D possibly corresponds to TRBD2 (5 bases). The CDR3 runs 17 residues. V was clipped by 5 bases and J by 7 bases, with 24 bases between them. CDR1 is SGHNT, CDR2 YYREEE, per germline (reference sequence). CDR3 protein: CASRYGGRSDADGELFF. CDR3 DNA: TGTGCCAGCAGGTATGGAGGACGTAGTGATGCGGACGGGGAGCTGTTTTTT.

The table lists this clone with a few counts. V gene TRBV7-9 combines with J gene TRBJ1-4, with D hard to call. The CDR3 totals 16 residues. CDR1 is SEHNR, CDR2 FQNEAQ, per germline (reference sequence). V was shortened by 2 bases and J by 7 bases, with 17 bases between the two germline ends. The CDR3 coding sequence is TGTGCCAGCAGCTTAATGGGAGCCGGGTTTACTGAAAAACTGTTTTTT. Translation: CASSLMGAGFTEKLFF.

This clone was seen only a few times. This chain connects TRBV5-1 to TRBJ1-6; no clear D. Germline V gene data show CDR1 as SGHRS and CDR2 as YFSETQ. Trimming took off 3 bases at V and 7 bases at J, with 14 bases between the two ends. The CDR3 sequence is 15 residues long. The CDR3 DNA sequence: TGCGCCAGCAGCTACCGGACGGAGAGGAATTCACCCCTCCACTTT. This translates into CASSYRTERNSPLHF.

This clone has only a few counts. The chain links TRBV7-8 to TRBJ2-5; D is perhaps TRBD2 (5 bases). This CDR3 contains 13 residues. V shed 1 base and J shed 7 bases, with 10 bases lying between them. Germline values: CDR1 SGHVS, CDR2 FQNEAQ. The CDR3 region is CASSLGTEVTQYF. CDR3 nucleotide sequence: TGTGCCAGCAGCTTAGGGACGGAGGTGACCCAGTACTTC. The full variable domain, rest sourced from reference TRBV7-8 and TRBJ2-5, is GAGVSQSPRYKVAKRGQDVALRCDPISGHVSLFWYQQALGQGPEFLTYFQNEAQLDKSGLPSDRFFAERPEGSVSTLKIQRTQQEDSAVYLCASSLGTEVTQYFGPGTRLLVL.

V usage is TRBV27 and J usage is TRBJ1-4; 9 bases match TRBD1. The CDR3 extends over 14 amino acids. Germline assignment: CDR1 MNHEY and CDR2 SMNVEV (reference sequence). J was trimmed by 11 bases and V by 4 bases; bases with no gene match: 8. CDR3 bases: TGTGCCAGCAGTTCCGGACAGGGGAATGGTAAACTGTTTTTT. This sequence encodes CASSSGQGNGKLFF. The full variable domain, its missing parts supplied by reference TRBV27 and TRBJ1-4, is EAQVTQNPRYLITVTGKKLTVTCSQNMNHEYMSWYRQDPGLGLRQIYYSMNVEVTDKGDVPEGYKVSRKEKRNFPLILESPSPNQTSLYFCASSSGQGNGKLFFGSGTQLSVL.

This clone was seen a handful of times. V is TRBV4-2 and J is TRBJ2-1; D might be TRBD2 (6 bases). With 0 bases removed from V and 2 bases from J, the gap between germline ends came to 11 bases. This CDR3 is built from 16 residues. CDR1 and CDR2 from the germline V gene are LGHNA and YNFKEQ. The DNA of the CDR3 is TGTGCCAGCAGCCAAGATGGCGGGGTTACCTACAATGAGCAGTTCTTC. It codes for CASSQDGGVTYNEQFF.